This entry lists 32 T cell receptor beta chains sequenced from one sample in a study of radiotherapy plus CTLA-4 blockade in lung cancer. Clones were read by immunoSEQ multiplex PCR, and TCRdb kept only the in-frame ones, dropping some. The sample contains approximately 48,000 clones, about four fifths of which appear only once. Sequencing used peripheral blood, obtained from a patient treated with radiotherapy plus ipilimumab. The receptors were sampled from a human donor with non-small cell lung cancer whose response to radiotherapy plus ipilimumab could not be evaluated.

CDR3 in DNA: TGTGCCAGCAGCTTACAGGGGCTAACTAATGAAAAACTGTTTTTT. It yields the protein CASSLQGLTNEKLFF. The genes are TRBV5-6 and TRBJ1-4; 7 bases map to TRBD1. J lost 1 base, V lost 2 bases, and 2 bases had no gene match. Germline assignment: CDR1 SGHDT and CDR2 YYEEEE. The CDR3 extends over 15 amino acids. Full variable domain (remainder filled in from reference TRBV5-6 and TRBJ1-4): DAGVTQSPTHLIKTRGQQVTLRCSPKSGHDTVSWYQQALGQGPQFIFQYYEEEERQRGNFPDRFSGHQFPNYSSELNVNALLLGDSALYLCASSLQGLTNEKLFFGSGTQLSVL.

The chain joins TRBV19 to TRBJ1-5, with TRBD1 matching over 8 bases. The ends lost 6 bases at V and 1 base at J; junction bases unmatched: 8. The CDR3 totals 16 residues. Germline assignment: CDR1 LNHDA and CDR2 SQIVND (reference sequence). This CDR3 reads CASSYRGEGSNQPQHF. CDR3 coding DNA: TGTGCCAGTAGCTACAGGGGGGAAGGGAGCAATCAGCCCCAGCATTTT.

V is TRBV28 and J is TRBJ1-1, with TRBD1 matching over 10 bases. The CDR3 runs to 15 residues. Trimming at V came to 4 bases and at J to 5 bases, leaving 7 bases not matched to a gene. Germline lookup yields CDR1 MDHEN and CDR2 SYDVKM. The DNA of the CDR3 is TGTGCCAGCAGTTCGAGACAGGGGGCAAGTACTGAAGCTTTCTTT. Amino acids: CASSSRQGASTEAFF.

A remark on this clone: The sample holds other DNA sequences that translate to the same CDR3. This chain connects TRBV7-2 to TRBJ2-3; D gene unclear. The V gene's germline CDR1 is SGHTA and CDR2 FQGNSA. The CDR3 runs to 14 residues. Trimming shortened V by 3 bases and J by 1 base, and 8 bases separated the two germline ends. This CDR3 is CASSLTSGTDTQYF. CDR3 DNA: TGTGCCAGCAGCTTGACTTCGGGCACAGATACGCAGTATTTT.

The chain carries TRBV2 and TRBJ2-3, with 9 bases lining up with TRBD1. The germline V gene encodes CDR1 SNHLY and CDR2 FYNNEI. This CDR3 spans 15 amino acids. V lost 4 bases, J lost 6 bases, and 8 bases stayed unmatched. The DNA of the CDR3 is TGTGCCAGCAGTGGGGACAGGGTTTATTCGGATACGCAGTATTTT. Amino acids: CASSGDRVYSDTQYF.

The chain links TRBV11-3 to TRBJ2-1; D ambiguous. The CDR3 is 13 residues long. Trimming took off 5 bases at V and 4 bases at J, with 9 bases between the two ends. The V gene's germline CDR1 is SGHNT and CDR2 YENEEA. CDR3 in DNA: TGTGCCAGCAGCCTATCAAATTACAATGAGCAGTTCTTC. Translated: CASSLSNYNEQFF.

V and J are TRBV2 and TRBJ2-5; TRBD2 matches at 7 bases. The DNA end favors TRBJ2-7, so the J call may be wrong. The germline CDR1 and CDR2 sequences are SNHLY and FYNNEI. The CDR3 spans 13 residues. The CDR3 sequence is CASGGTTFYEQYF. CDR3 nucleotides: TGTGCCAGCGGGGGGACTACTTTCTACGAGCAGTACTTC.

The chain is built from TRBV28 and TRBJ1-3, with 7 bases aligning to TRBD1. The germline gives CDR1 MDHEN, CDR2 SYDVKM. The length of the CDR3 is 14 residues. With V trimmed by 7 bases and J by 10 bases, 13 bases remained unmatched. The CDR3 DNA reads TGTGCCAGCACCCAGTCGGACAGGCCTCGAACCATATATTTT. Amino acid sequence: CASTQSDRPRTIYF.

This rearrangement joins TRBV28 to TRBJ1-4; D is possibly TRBD1 (6 bases). The V gene lost 3 bases and the J gene lost 8 bases, with 16 bases spanning the gap. CDR3 length equals 15 residues. Germline CDR1 is MDHEN and CDR2 is SYDVKM. The CDR3 loop reads CASSFQQGFWEKLFF. In nucleotides, the CDR3 is TGTGCCAGCAGTTTCCAACAGGGTTTTTGGGAAAAACTGTTTTTT.

The gene calls are TRBV15 and TRBJ1-5, with D possibly TRBD1 on 5 matching bases. This CDR3 is built from 16 residues. The germline V gene has CDR1 LNHNV and CDR2 YYDKDF (reference sequence). V was cut by 8 bases and J by 1 base, with 18 bases left in between. The CDR3 nucleotides are TGTGCCACCCGGGAGAGGGGTAGGCTGAGCAATCAGCCCCAGCATTTT. Translation gives CATRERGRLSNQPQHF.

This chain uses TRBV5-1 with TRBJ2-7; D may be TRBD1 (6 bases). CDR1 and CDR2 from the germline V gene are SGHRS and YFSETQ. The CDR3 has 14 residues. Trimming cost V 0 bases and J 7 bases, with 14 bases left between them. CDR3 sequence (DNA): TGCGCCAGCAGCTTGGACAGGGCGAGAGGAGAGCAGTACTTC. Residues: CASSLDRARGEQYF.

This rearrangement joins TRBV10-3 to TRBJ2-7, with no clear D. This CDR3 has 12 residues. Germline CDR1 is ENHRY and CDR2 is SYGVKD. V dropped 10 bases and J dropped 3 bases, with 13 bases sitting between them. This CDR3 reads CATLSTGYEQYF. CDR3 sequence (DNA): TGTGCCACCTTATCAACTGGCTACGAGCAGTACTTC.

The chain recombines TRBV4-3 with TRBJ1-2; TRBD1 might be the D (5 bases). CDR1 LGHNA and CDR2 YSLEER come from the germline V gene. V lost 3 bases to trimming and J lost 3 bases, with 20 bases between them. The CDR3 is 17 residues long. CDR3 bases: TGCGCCAGCAGCCAGAGAGTCGGACGGGGGTTGTACTATGGCTACACCTTC. Translated, it gives CASSQRVGRGLYYGYTF.

V and J are TRBV6-5 and TRBJ2-1, with D possibly matching TRBD1 (5 bases). Germline CDR1 and CDR2: MNHEY and SVGAGI. CDR3 length: 15 amino acids. Trimming removed 5 bases from V and 6 bases from J, with 17 bases in between. CDR3 bases: TGTGCCAGCAGTCCCCCGGGCAGGGTAAGCAATGAGCAGTTCTTC. This translates into CASSPPGRVSNEQFF.

V and J are TRBV30 and TRBJ1-2, with a weak D call TRBD1 (5 bases). V was trimmed by 0 bases and J by 8 bases, leaving 16 bases between them. Germline V gives CDR1 GTSNPN, CDR2 SVGIG (reference sequence). This CDR3 contains 14 residues. The CDR3 sequence is CAWSVKIDSYGYTF. CDR3 DNA sequence: TGTGCCTGGAGTGTCAAGATTGACAGCTACGGCTACACCTTC.

The chain recombines TRBV10-3 with TRBJ2-1; no firm D call. The V gene lost 2 bases and the J gene lost 5 bases, with 10 bases spanning the gap. Looked up from germline, CDR1 is ENHRY and CDR2 is SYGVKD. The CDR3 length is 14 residues. The CDR3 nucleotides read TGTGCCATCAGTGAGCCAACCGAGAACAATGAGCAGTTCTTC. Protein product: CAISEPTENNEQFF.

The V and J genes are TRBV19 and TRBJ1-2, with unresolved D. Trimming removed 5 bases at V and 3 bases at J, with 10 bases between. CDR1 LNHDA and CDR2 SQIVND come from the germline V gene (reference sequence). This CDR3 region has 13 residues. The CDR3: CASSPGFYYGYTF. In DNA form, the CDR3 reads TGTGCCAGTAGTCCCGGGTTTTACTATGGCTACACCTTC.

The table lists this clone with a few counts. The chain joins TRBV11-1 to TRBJ1-2; D might be TRBD1 (6 bases). Germline V lookup: CDR1 SGHAT, CDR2 FQDESV (reference sequence). V was shortened by 1 base and J by 1 base, with 16 bases between the two germline ends. The CDR3 runs to 17 residues. CDR3 bases: TGTGCCAGCAGCTTAGAAAATGCGGCAGGGGTTAACTATGGCTACACCTTC. Amino acids: CASSLENAAGVNYGYTF.

The chain carries TRBV7-9 and TRBJ1-2; 7 nucleotides align to TRBD1. Germline CDR1 is SEHNR and CDR2 is FQNEAQ (reference sequence). V shed 1 base, J shed 3 bases, and the junction held 5 bases outside the gene matches. This CDR3 spans 15 amino acids. CDR3 amino acids: CASSLETGYDYGYTF. The CDR3 DNA reads as TGTGCCAGCAGCTTAGAGACAGGGTACGACTATGGCTACACCTTC.

The chain carries TRBV28 and TRBJ1-5; D gene unclear. The V gene's germline CDR1 is MDHEN and CDR2 SYDVKM. The V gene lost 3 bases and the J gene lost 2 bases, with 11 bases spanning the gap. This CDR3 contains 15 residues. The CDR3 nucleotides read TGTGCCAGCAGTTTTCCCAGGTTGGGCAATCAGCCCCAGCATTTT. It is translated as CASSFPRLGNQPQHF.

The genes are TRBV19 and TRBJ2-4; 8 positions match TRBD2. V lost 6 bases to trimming and J lost 10 bases; unmatched junction nucleotides: 26. The CDR3 loop spans 19 amino acids. Looked up from germline, CDR1 is LNHDA and CDR2 is SQIVND (reference sequence). The CDR3 sequence is CASSRRGLDSGREESIQYF. As DNA, the CDR3 is TGTGCCAGTAGCAGAAGGGGTTTGGACAGCGGGAGAGAGGAGTCGATTCAGTACTTC.

V gene TRBV7-3 combines with J gene TRBJ1-1; maybe TRBD1 (5 bases). V was trimmed by 5 bases and J by 4 bases, leaving 17 bases between them. The CDR3 runs 15 residues. Looked up from germline, CDR1 is SGHTA and CDR2 is FQGTGA. This CDR3 is CASSSTGERGTEAFF. The CDR3 DNA sequence: TGTGCCAGCAGCAGCACAGGCGAAAGGGGCACTGAAGCTTTCTTT.

This chain connects TRBV4-3 to TRBJ1-2, with D perhaps TRBD1 (6 bases). V was cut by 4 bases and J by 3 bases, with 15 bases left in between. The CDR3 has 15 amino acids. CDR1 is LGHNA, CDR2 YSLEER, per germline. CDR3 DNA: TGCGCCAGCAGCCTAAGCAGACAGGCGGACTATGGCTACACCTTC. It codes for CASSLSRQADYGYTF.

This chain joins TRBV5-1 and TRBJ2-6, with D tentatively TRBD2 (5 bases). The CDR3 spans 14 residues. Trimming left V 5 bases short and J 1 base short, with 7 bases between. Per the germline V gene, CDR1 is SGHRS and CDR2 is YFSETQ. The CDR3 sequence: CASSRGSGANVLTF. CDR3 sequence (DNA): TGCGCCAGCAGTCGGGGATCTGGGGCCAACGTCCTGACTTTC.

The V call is TRBV5-5, the J call TRBJ1-4; D gene unclear. The CDR3 loop spans 16 amino acids. CDR1 and CDR2 from the germline V gene are SGHKS and YYEKEE (reference sequence). The ends were cut back, 3 bases at V and 7 bases at J, with 19 bases in the middle. The DNA for the CDR3 is TGTGCCAGCAGCTCCCCAACCCCCACCGCGGGTGAAAAACTGTTTTTT. This codes for CASSSPTPTAGEKLFF. The entire variable domain, with the rest obtained from reference TRBV5-5 and TRBJ1-4, is as follows: DAGVTQSPTHLIKTRGQQVTLRCSPISGHKSVSWYQQVLGQGPQFIFQYYEKEERGRGNFPDRFSARQFPNYSSELNVNALLLGDSALYLCASSSPTPTAGEKLFFGSGTQLSVL.

The chain is built from TRBV2 and TRBJ1-5; 7 bases are a match to TRBD1. CDR1 and CDR2 from the germline V gene are SNHLY and FYNNEI. The CDR3 is made up of 14 amino acids. The V and J ends lost 6 bases and 6 bases, in that order; junction bases with no gene match: 8. The CDR3 sequence is CASRDGRGTQPQHF. DNA for the CDR3: TGTGCCAGCAGAGACGGCAGGGGGACTCAGCCCCAGCATTTT.

The chain is built from TRBV29-1 and TRBJ2-7, with TRBD1 matching 7 bases. V lost 3 bases and J lost 4; bases outside the gene matches: 9. The germline V gene encodes CDR1 SQVTM and CDR2 ANQGSEA. The CDR3 sequence is 14 residues long. For the CDR3, the DNA is TGCAGCGTTGAGGTCCGGGACAGAGCATACGAGCAGTACTTC. Protein: CSVEVRDRAYEQYF.

This clone is judged medium-sized. V and J are TRBV28 and TRBJ1-2, with TRBD1 as a possible D gene (5 bases). The V and J ends lost 5 bases and 1 base respectively, with 8 bases between them. The CDR3 covers 13 residues. CDR1 and CDR2 from the germline V gene are MDHEN and SYDVKM. The CDR3 sequence: CASSQQDNYGYTF. The CDR3 DNA reads TGTGCCAGCAGTCAACAGGATAACTATGGCTACACCTTC.

V gene TRBV7-2 combines with J gene TRBJ2-5, with D perhaps TRBD1 (5 bases). Germline V gene sequence: CDR1 SGHTA, CDR2 FQGNSA. Trimming took off 2 bases at V and 0 bases at J, with 19 bases between the two ends. This CDR3 has 18 amino acids. Here the CDR3 reads CASSLRGQGSSYQETQYF. CDR3 in DNA: TGTGCCAGCAGCTTAAGGGGCCAAGGCAGCTCGTACCAAGAGACCCAGTACTTC.

Points on this clone: The identical CDR3 is also encoded by other nucleotide sequences in the sample. J is TRBJ1-3 and V is TRBV6-5; D ambiguous. This CDR3 has 14 amino acids. Germline values: CDR1 MNHEY, CDR2 SVGAGI. V was clipped by 0 bases and J by 3 bases, with 6 bases between them. CDR3 region: CASSYSRGGNTIYF. The DNA of the CDR3 is TGTGCCAGCAGTTACTCGCGGGGTGGAAACACCATATATTTT.

This clone was recorded once. Other DNA sequences of this sample code for an identical CDR3. The chain recombines TRBV4-3 with TRBJ2-3; the match to TRBD2 covers 7 bases. The CDR3 length is 14 residues. From germline, CDR1 is LGHNA and CDR2 YSLEER. V lost 0 bases, J lost 4 bases, and 1 base stayed unmatched. The CDR3 sequence: CASSQEGGADTQYF. Written as DNA, the CDR3 is TGCGCCAGCAGCCAAGAGGGGGGGGCAGATACGCAGTATTTT.

V and J are TRBV9 and TRBJ2-7; tentative D call: TRBD1 (5 bases). Trimming cost V 0 bases and J 3 bases, with 13 bases left between them. The germline CDR1 and CDR2 sequences are SGDLS and YYNGEE. This CDR3 is 15 amino acids long. CDR3 residues: CASSVVGQGIYEQYF. In DNA, the CDR3 is TGTGCCAGCAGCGTAGTAGGGCAGGGAATCTACGAGCAGTACTTC.